This T cell receptor beta chain was obtained from a study of blood T cell repertoires in COVID-19 (dated by TCRdb to the early 2020s). General notes on the study: Collaborator samples came from the United States, Italy and Spain and covered acute and convalescent phases of COVID-19. Samples came from the ongoing ImmuneRACE study (first 160 participants) plus 1,254 subjects from 6 global collaborators. Subjects who had been exposed to COVID-19, were actively infected with it, or had recovered from it provided the deeply sampled blood TCRbeta repertoires that made up the dataset. HLA class I and class II types, where available, came from metadata supplied by the sample provider rather than from assay-based typing. Nearly every sample came with metadata listing a de-identified subject ID, COVID-19 status, age in years and sex. The repertoires were released in a freely available public database meant as a resource for research on the immune response to SARS-CoV-2. The material from the prospective study consisted of cDNA or gDNA derived from T cells, B-cell-depleted T cells, or PBMCs.

Of note for this clone: Its target antigen remains unknown. No base quality values were provided; no much bigger clone lies one nucleotide off.

Another Seattle source contributed samples from volunteer blood donors who had recovered from COVID-19. Collaborating institutions collected whole blood in K2EDTA tubes following their own protocols. Collaborator samples were shipped for TCRbeta analysis as frozen whole blood, isolated PBMCs, or DNA extracted from either sample type. The germline V gene (reference sequence) gives CDR1 as LNHDA and CDR2 as SQIVND. The CDR3 measures 14 amino acids from cysteine to phenylalanine. Only the CDR3 DNA stays, 42 bases, in frame from base 1. V ends up 8 bases short and J 3 bases short, with an unmatched junction base count of 10. TCRbeta CDR3 regions were amplified from genomic DNA using the immunoSEQ Assay, a bias-controlled multiplex PCR. Per the source publication's procedure: Within the assay, amplification of reference gene primers was used to estimate how many nucleated cells each sample contained. To quantify the absolute abundance of each unique TCRbeta CDR3 rearrangement, sequence reads were collapsed and filtered. For each sample, productive Simpson clonality was calculated by taking the square root of Simpson's diversity index across productive rearrangements. What TCRdb holds here is the immuneACCESS table cut down to in-frame rearrangements. Part of the clones is not present; checked against another copy, under half of the missing clones reflect an unresolved V gene, and the others are unexplained. The V and J calls and clone size were taken over from that table, and D and trimming were inferred from the DNA. The sample contains 280,000 or so clones, approximately 90% of them found a single time. Clones ranked in the top ten supply 5.5% to 7% of the sample.

Beyond this particular receptor, the publication reports: Clinical and demographic metadata were provided uncurated, with the amount varying by source and participant.

The chain couples TRBV19 to TRBJ2-7, and 7 junction bases match TRBD1. The sequencing input was peripheral blood. This TCR derives from a woman in her twenties or thirties who had recovered from COVID-19. The nucleotide sequence is TGTGCCAGTTCGACCGGACAGGTATACTACGAGCAGTACTTC. It is translated as CASSTGQVYYEQYF.